This T cell receptor beta chain was captured by sequencing in a study of identical twins. Study findings and constraints: Out-of-frame alpha sequences shared by twins were enriched for low generation probability. Memory repertoires showed no such pattern, whereas abundant cord blood beta clonotypes carried fewer insertions.

Unique molecular identifiers were present on the cDNA, and a universal primer site came from template switching. TCRdb fed the 5' RACE reads into MiXCR, producing one record per CDR3 protein. The sample yields 450,000 or so distinct CDR3 sequences, roughly an eighth seen once. CDR3 length: 13 amino acids. Germline CDR1 reads SGHDN; CDR2 reads FVKESK. V lost 4 bases to trimming and J lost 9 bases, with 16 bases between them. Regarding this clonotype: What it binds is not known.

Each donor (without exception) was a healthy Caucasian. These data are also associated with another study on yellow fever vaccine responses in identical twins.

The V gene is TRBV14, the J gene TRBJ2-7; possibly TRBD1 or TRBD2 for D (6 bases each). The material sequenced was CD4+ T cells sorted from blood. The clonotype originates from a woman aged 18 to 35 in good health. The CDR3 loop reads CASSRKGGPVQYF. CDR3 nucleotide sequence: TGTGCCAGCAGCCGGAAAGGGGGGCCCGTGCAGTACTTC.